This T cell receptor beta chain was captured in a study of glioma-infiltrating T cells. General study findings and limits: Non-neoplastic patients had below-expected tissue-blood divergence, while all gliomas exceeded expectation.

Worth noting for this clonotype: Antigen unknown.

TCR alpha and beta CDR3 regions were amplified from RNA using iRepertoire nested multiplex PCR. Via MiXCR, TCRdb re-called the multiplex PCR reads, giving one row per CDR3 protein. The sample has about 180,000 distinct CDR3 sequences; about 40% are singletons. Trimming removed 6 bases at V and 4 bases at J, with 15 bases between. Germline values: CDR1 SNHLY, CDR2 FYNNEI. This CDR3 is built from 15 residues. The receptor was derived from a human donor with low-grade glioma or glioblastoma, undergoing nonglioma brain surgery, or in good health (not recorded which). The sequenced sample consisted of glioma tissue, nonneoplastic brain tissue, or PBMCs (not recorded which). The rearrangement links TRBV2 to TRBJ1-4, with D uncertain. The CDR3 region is CASRPESSLNEKLFF. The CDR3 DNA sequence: TGTGCCAGCAGACCCGAAAGCTCCCTTAATGAAAAACTGTTTTTT. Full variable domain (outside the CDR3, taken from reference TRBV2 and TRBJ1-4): EPEVTQTPSHQVTQMGQEVILRCVPISNHLYFYWYRQILGQKVEFLVSFYNNEISEKSEIFDDQFSVERPDGSNFTLKIRSTKLEDSAMYFCASRPESSLNEKLFFGSGTQLSVL.